This T cell receptor (beta chain) was retrieved from a study of naive and memory T cell subsets. V shed 4 bases, J shed 5 bases, and the junction held 5 bases outside the gene matches. Germline lookup yields CDR1 SGHRS and CDR2 YFSETQ. The CDR3 contains 14 residues. Whole-study findings and limits: Especially in CD8 cells, naive repertoires contained a few larger clonotypes, possibly CD45RA-re-expressing memory cells.

Two oligonucleotides, mixed equimolar, formed the beta constant-region primer covering TRBC1 and TRBC2. Ligated cDNA was amplified by four rounds of PCR with nested alpha and beta constant-region primers and SP2. TCRdb passed the UMI-ligation and nested PCR reads through MiXCR, listing each CDR3 protein once. The table lists approximately 150,000 distinct CDR3 sequences, approximately 22% of them singletons. This clonotype was detected only a few times. Its target is not known. Specimen: naive CD4+ T cells from blood. The chain recombines TRBV5-1 with TRBJ2-3, with 9 nucleotides matching TRBD1. The source of this sequence is a human donor in good health. DNA for the CDR3: TGCGCCAGCAGCCTCGGACAGGGGCTAGATACGCAGTATTTT. It yields the protein CASSLGQGLDTQYF.